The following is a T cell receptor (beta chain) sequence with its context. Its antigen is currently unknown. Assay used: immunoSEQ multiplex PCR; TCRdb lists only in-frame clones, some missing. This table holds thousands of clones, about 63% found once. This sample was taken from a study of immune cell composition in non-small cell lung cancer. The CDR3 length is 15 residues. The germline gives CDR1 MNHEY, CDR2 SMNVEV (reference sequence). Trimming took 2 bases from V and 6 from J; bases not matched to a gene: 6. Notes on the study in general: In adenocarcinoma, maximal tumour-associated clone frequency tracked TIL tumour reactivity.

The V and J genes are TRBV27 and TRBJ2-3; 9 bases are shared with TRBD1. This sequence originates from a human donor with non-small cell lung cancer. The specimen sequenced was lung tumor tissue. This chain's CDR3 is CASSLMGQGYDTQYF. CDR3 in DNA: TGTGCCAGCAGTTTAATGGGACAGGGTTACGATACGCAGTATTTT.